A selection of T cell receptor beta chains follows, all from one sample in a study of shared clonotypes between healthy human individuals. Data came from immunoSEQ multiplex PCR; TCRdb stores just in-frame clones and leaves some out. The table lists 2 million to 2.5 million clones, about 95% of them singletons, with 0.85% to 1.3% in the top ten. The material sequenced was naive CD8+ T cells sorted from blood. The origin of the receptors is a man between 18 and 29 years old in good health. Both conserved end residues are part of each CDR3. Fields, in order: D gene, V gene, clone size, J gene, CDR3 DNA, CDR3 protein. D genes are given only for firm matches. Clone size appears in some rows only: once, few, many, or a class for an expanded clone.

>.|TRBV5-8|.|TRBJ2-3
TGTGCCAGCAGCTTGACGGCTCCCAGCCACACAGATACGCAGTATTTT
CASSLTAPSHTDTQYF
>.|TRBV6-1|.|TRBJ1-2
TGTGCCAGCAGTGAAGCGCAATGGGGAGGGGATGGCTACACCTTC
CASSEAQWGGDGYTF
>.|TRBV5-6|.|TRBJ1-5
TGTGCCAGCAGCTTGTGGGGGAGTCAGCCCCAGCATTTT
CASSLWGSQPQHF
>.|TRBV5-6|few|TRBJ2-4
TGTGCCAGCAGCCAATTCGATGGCCTAGCCAAAAACATTCAGTACTTC
CASSQFDGLAKNIQYF
>.|TRBV4-1|.|TRBJ1-1
TGCGCCAGCAGCCAGCTCCGACAGGAGGGGTACACTGAAGCTTTCTTT
CASSQLRQEGYTEAFF
>.|TRBV11-2|.|TRBJ2-7
TGTGCCAGCAGCTTCGGAGGGGGATTCTACGAGCAGTACTTC
CASSFGGGFYEQYF
>.|TRBV5-4|.|TRBJ2-2
TGTGCCAGCAGCTTGGCCTCCGCCGGGGAGCTGTTTTTT
CASSLASAGELFF
>TRBD1|TRBV13|.|TRBJ1-5
TGTGCCGGCAGCCGGGGGACAGGGAATCAGCCCCAGCATTTT
CAGSRGTGNQPQHF
>.|TRBV27|.|TRBJ1-2
TGTGCCAGTTCCGGGGGGATGGATGGCTACACCTTC
CASSGGMDGYTF
>TRBD1|TRBV2|.|TRBJ2-3
TGTGCCAGGGGGGAGGACAGGGGCCCCACAGATACGCAGTATTTT
CARGEDRGPTDTQYF
>TRBD2|TRBV19|.|TRBJ2-7
TGTGCCAGTAGTATAACTAGCGGGAGTGACGAGCAGTACTTC
CASSITSGSDEQYF
>TRBD1|TRBV18|.|TRBJ2-3
TGTGCCAGCTCTCCAGACAGGGCAACTTCAGATACGCAGTATTTT
CASSPDRATSDTQYF
>TRBD2|TRBV7-8|.|TRBJ2-7
TGTGCCAGCAGCTTAAGATCTAGCGGGTTCGACTACGAGCAGTACTTC
CASSLRSSGFDYEQYF
>.|TRBV4-3|.|TRBJ2-5
TGCGCCAGCAGCCCTGGCTGGACAGCTCCTCAAGAGACCCAGTACTTC
CASSPGWTAPQETQYF
>.|TRBV5-1|.|TRBJ1-3
TGCGCCAGCAGCCCTATGGCAGACAGCTCTGGAAACACCATATATTTT
CASSPMADSSGNTIYF
>.|TRBV5-1|.|TRBJ1-4
TGCGCCAGCAGCATCTCCGGGACCCAAAATGAAAAACTGTTTTTT
CASSISGTQNEKLFF
>.|TRBV7-2|once|TRBJ1-3
TGTGCCAGCAGCTTATCCGGGGTTGGCTCTGGAAACACCATATATTTT
CASSLSGVGSGNTIYF
>.|TRBV5-6|.|TRBJ1-2
TGTGCCAGCAGCTTAGGGGACGGATATGGCTACACCTTC
CASSLGDGYGYTF
>TRBD1|TRBV7-9|.|TRBJ2-7
TGTGCCAGCAGCTTGACAGGGATGTCCTACGAGCAGTACTTC
CASSLTGMSYEQYF
>.|TRBV13|.|TRBJ1-1
TGTGCCAGCAGCCAGCAGGCGGGGACGAACACTGAAGCTTTCTTT
CASSQQAGTNTEAFF
>.|TRBV27|.|TRBJ1-2
TGTGCCAGCAGCCAGGGGCCGGGTAGCGCTAACTATGGCTACACCTTC
CASSQGPGSANYGYTF
>.|TRBV5-1|.|TRBJ2-7
TGCGCCAGCAGCTTGGCTTCAGGAGGGATCGACGAGCAGTACTTC
CASSLASGGIDEQYF
>TRBD1|TRBV29-1|.|TRBJ1-2
TGCAGCGTACCGGGTCTTACAGGGGGTGGCTACACCTTC
CSVPGLTGGGYTF
>TRBD2|TRBV29-1|.|TRBJ2-7
TGCAGCGTTGAGATCGGGGGGGCGGGTTACGAGCAGTACTTC
CSVEIGGAGYEQYF
>.|TRBV29-1|.|TRBJ2-7
TGCAGCGTTGAAGGAACTGATTCCTACGAGCAGTACTTC
CSVEGTDSYEQYF
>TRBD1|TRBV27|.|TRBJ1-1
TGTGCCAGCAGTTTAGGGCAGGGGGTGGGCACTGAAGCTTTCTTT
CASSLGQGVGTEAFF
>.|TRBV9|.|TRBJ2-2
TGTGCCAGCAGCGTAGAGCTCGGATGGGACACCGGGGAGCTGTTTTTT
CASSVELGWDTGELFF
>.|TRBV4-3|.|TRBJ2-7
TGCGCCAGCAGCCAAGAATGGACAGCCACCTACGAGCAGTACTTC
CASSQEWTATYEQYF